This entry features one T cell receptor (beta chain) sequence. Its target is unknown. Between the trimmed V and J ends, which lost 0 bases and 4 bases, there was a span of 10 bases. Germline assignment: CDR1 SGHRS and CDR2 YFSETQ. CDR3 size: 15 residues. These data belong to a study of T cell responses to AZD1222 COVID-19 vaccine. Assay: immunoSEQ multiplex PCR; the TCRdb copy retains only in-frame clones and omits some. The sample yields 150,000 or so clones, about 89% seen once. General study findings and limits: Increases in Spike-specific TCR breadth and depth were seen after two AZD1222 doses. CD4 TCRs linked to vaccination spanned spike, dominating at 160-218 and 743-854.

J is TRBJ2-2 and V is TRBV5-1; TRBD1 or TRBD2 may be the D gene (5 bases each). The source material was peripheral blood, sampled 28 days after the second AZD1222 dose. The TCR comes from an adult who received the AZD1222 COVID-19 vaccine. CDR3 residues: CASSLVGESTGELFF. The DNA of the CDR3 is TGCGCCAGCAGCTTGGTGGGGGAGAGCACCGGGGAGCTGTTTTTT.